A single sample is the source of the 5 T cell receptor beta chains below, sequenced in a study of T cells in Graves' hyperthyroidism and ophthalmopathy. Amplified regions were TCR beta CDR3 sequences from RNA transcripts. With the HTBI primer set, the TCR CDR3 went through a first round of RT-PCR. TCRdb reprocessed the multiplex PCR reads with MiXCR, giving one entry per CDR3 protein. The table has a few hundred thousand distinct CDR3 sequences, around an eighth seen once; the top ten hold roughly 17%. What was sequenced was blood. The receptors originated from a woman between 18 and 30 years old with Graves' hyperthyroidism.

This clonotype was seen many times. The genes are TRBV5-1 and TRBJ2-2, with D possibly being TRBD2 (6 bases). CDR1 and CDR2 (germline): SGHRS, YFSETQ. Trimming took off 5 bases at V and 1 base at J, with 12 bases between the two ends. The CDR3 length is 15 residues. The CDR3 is CASRVADLNTGELFF. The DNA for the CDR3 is TGCGCCAGCAGGGTAGCGGACCTGAACACCGGGGAGCTGTTTTTT.

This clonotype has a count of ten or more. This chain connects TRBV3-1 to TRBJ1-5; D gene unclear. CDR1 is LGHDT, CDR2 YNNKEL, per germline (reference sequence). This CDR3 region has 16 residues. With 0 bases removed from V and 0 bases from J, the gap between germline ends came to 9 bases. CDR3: CASSQDLQNSNQPQHF. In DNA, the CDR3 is TGTGCCAGCAGCCAAGATCTCCAGAATAGCAATCAGCCCCAGCATTTT.

The CDR3 coding sequence is TGTGCCAGCAGCCTACCGGGTGGGGACCCGGGAGAGACCCAGTACTTC. As protein: CASSLPGGDPGETQYF. The chain recombines TRBV14 with TRBJ2-5; D might be TRBD1 or TRBD2, each matching 5 bases. V was shortened by 4 bases and J by 4 bases, with 19 bases between the two germline ends. The CDR3 contains 16 residues. Germline CDR1 is SGHDN and CDR2 is FVKESK.

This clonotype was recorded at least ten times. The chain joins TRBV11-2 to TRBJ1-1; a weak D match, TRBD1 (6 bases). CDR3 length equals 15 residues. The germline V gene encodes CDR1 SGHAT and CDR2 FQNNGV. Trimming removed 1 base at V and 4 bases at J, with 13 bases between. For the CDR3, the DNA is TGTGCCAGCAGCTTAGCAGGGACATTAGGCACTGAAGCTTTCTTT. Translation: CASSLAGTLGTEAFF.

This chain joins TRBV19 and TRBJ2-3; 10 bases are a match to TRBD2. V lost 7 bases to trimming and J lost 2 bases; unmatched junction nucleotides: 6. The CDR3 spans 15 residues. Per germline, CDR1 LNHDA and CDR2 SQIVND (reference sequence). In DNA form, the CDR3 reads TGTGCCAGTATGTTGACTAGCGGGTACACAGATACGCAGTATTTT. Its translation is CASMLTSGYTDTQYF. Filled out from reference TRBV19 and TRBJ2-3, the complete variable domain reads DGGITQSPKYLFRKEGQNVTLSCEQNLNHDAMYWYRQDPGQGLRLIYYSQIVNDFQKGDIAEGYSVSREKKESFPLTVTSAQKNPTAFYLCASMLTSGYTDTQYFGPGTRLTVL.